This record concerns one T cell receptor beta chain sequence. Samples came from healthy bone marrow donors. Both 60 Vbeta primers and 13 Jbeta primers went into the PCR. Measured with immunoSEQ multiplex PCR; TCRdb has only the in-frame clones, and not every one. Found here are a few hundred thousand clones, about nine tenths of them singletons; the top ten hold less than 2%. The V end was cut by 0 bases, the J end by 5 bases, with 16 bases between. Germline V gene lookup returns CDR1 SGHRS and CDR2 YFSETQ. CDR3 size: 16 residues. These data come from a study of cytomegalovirus exposure and HLA in healthy donors.

V and J are TRBV5-1 and TRBJ2-3, with D perhaps TRBD2 (7 bases). This clonotype originated in a girl aged 2-10 years in good health and CMV-seronegative. The material sequenced was PBMCs. DNA of the CDR3: TGCGCCAGCAGCTTGGCGCGAACGGGGGGCCTAGATACGCAGTATTTT. It specifies CASSLARTGGLDTQYF. The entire variable domain, with the rest obtained from reference TRBV5-1 and TRBJ2-3, is as follows: KAGVTQTPRYLIKTRGQQVTLSCSPISGHRSVSWYQQTPGQGLQFLFEYFSETQRNKGNFPGRFSGRQFSNSRSEMNVSTLELGDSALYLCASSLARTGGLDTQYFGPGTRLTVL.